Each of the 4 T cell receptor beta chains below was sequenced from the same sample in a study of T cells after yellow fever vaccination. One entry per CDR3 protein results from TCRdb running MiXCR on the 5' RACE reads. Altogether 500,000 to 650,000 distinct CDR3 sequences are present, approximately 13% being singletons, with the ten largest covering around 14%. The material was PBMCs, obtained on the day of the yellow fever booster vaccination. These receptors all stem from a young man who received the YFV17D yellow fever vaccine.

This clonotype has a count of ten or more. The gene calls are TRBV28 and TRBJ1-2; TRBD1 might be the D (6 bases). V was pared by 11 bases and J by 7 bases, with 20 bases between. Germline V gene data show CDR1 as MDHEN and CDR2 as SYDVKM. The CDR3 extends over 13 amino acids. The CDR3, as DNA: TGTGCCTCTACGTCCCAGGGGAGCCGTGGCTACACCTTC. It codes for CASTSQGSRGYTF.

This clonotype was counted a few times. The chain links TRBV6-1 to TRBJ2-5; the D gene is possibly TRBD2 (7 bases). Looked up from germline, CDR1 is MNHNS and CDR2 is SASEGT. Trimming cost V 7 bases and J 5 bases, with 14 bases left between them. The CDR3 extends over 13 amino acids. This CDR3 reads CASTEGGSETQYF. CDR3 nucleotide sequence: TGTGCCAGCACCGAGGGGGGGTCGGAGACCCAGTACTTC.

The chain links TRBV6-2 or TRBV6-3 to TRBJ1-5; perhaps TRBD1 as D (6 bases). Germline V gives CDR1 MNHEY, CDR2 SVGEGT. This CDR3 spans 15 amino acids. V was trimmed by 6 bases and J by 0 bases, leaving 12 bases between them. CDR3 bases: TGTGCCAGCAGATCACAGGGAGTTAGCAATCAGCCCCAGCATTTT. Its protein product is CASRSQGVSNQPQHF.

The chain links TRBV12-3 or TRBV12-4 to TRBJ1-5; D not certain. Trimming cost V 3 bases and J 4 bases, with 7 bases left between them. The CDR3 is 13 residues long. This CDR3 reads CASSFGENQPQHF. The DNA of the CDR3 is TGTGCCAGCAGTTTCGGAGAAAATCAGCCCCAGCATTTT.